Listed below are T cell receptor beta chains from one sample, sequenced in a study of blood T cell repertoires in COVID-19. The repertoire was sequenced with immunoSEQ multiplex PCR; TCRdb's copy has only in-frame clones and lacks some. The sample comprises under 250,000 clones, 82% of which are singletons, and around 5% rests with the top ten. Sequencing was done on a sample of peripheral blood. The receptors derive from a woman between 70 and 85 years old with acute or convalescent COVID-19. The CDR3 runs from the conserved cysteine through the conserved F or W. Fields, in order: D gene, J gene, V gene, clone size, CDR3 DNA, CDR3 protein. D genes are given only for firm matches. Size is stated for part of the rows, as once, few or many counts, or as a class when the clone is expanded.

TRBD2 TRBJ2-7 TRBV5-1 . TGCGCCAGCAGCTTAGGGACTAGCGGGGGGGCCGACGAGCAGTACTTC CASSLGTSGGADEQYF
TRBD2 TRBJ2-4 TRBV4-2 . TGTGCCAGCAGCCAAGATCTTGGACTAGCGAGTAACATTCAGTACTTC CASSQDLGLASNIQYF
. TRBJ1-2 TRBV19 . TGTGCCAGTAGTATAAAAGGGTCAGGAAGAGGGTTTAACTATGGCTACACCTTC CASSIKGSGRGFNYGYTF
. TRBJ1-4 TRBV27 . TGTGCCAGCAGTTTATCCTCGCAGGGGTATAATGAAAAACTGTTTTTT CASSLSSQGYNEKLFF
TRBD1 TRBJ2-2 TRBV7-2 . TGTGCCAGCAGCCCAACAGGGGAGAAGACCGGGGAGCTGTTTTTT CASSPTGEKTGELFF
TRBD2 TRBJ2-1 TRBV6-6 . TGTGCCAGCAGTTGGCAGGGAGGGAACTACAATGAGCAGTTCTTC CASSWQGGNYNEQFF
. TRBJ2-7 TRBV4-2 . TGTGCCAGCAGCCAAGAAAAGGGGTCGATGGACGAGCAGTACTTC CASSQEKGSMDEQYF
TRBD1 TRBJ1-5 TRBV5-1 once TGCGCCAGCAGCGCCGGGACAGGTAGTAGCAATCAGCCCCAGCATTTT CASSAGTGSSNQPQHF
TRBD1 TRBJ1-5 TRBV7-2 . TGTGCCAGCAGCTTAGCGGGACAGGGGAACGGTCAGCCCCAGCATTTT CASSLAGQGNGQPQHF
. TRBJ1-5 TRBV2 . TGTGCCAGCAGTGGGCAGAATCAGCCCCAGCATTTT CASSGQNQPQHF
TRBD1 TRBJ1-5 TRBV28 . TGTGCCAGCAGCCAGGGGGGAAGCAATCAGCCCCAGCATTTT CASSQGGSNQPQHF
. TRBJ2-6 TRBV5-1 . TGCGCCAGCAGCTCTCGACAGGTCTTCTCTGGGGCCAACGTCCTGACTTTC CASSSRQVFSGANVLTF
. TRBJ1-2 TRBV18 . TGTGCCAGCTCACCCGGGCGAGGGAACTATGGCTACACCTTC CASSPGRGNYGYTF
TRBD2 TRBJ2-1 TRBV18 few TGTGCCAGCTCATCCCGGACTAGTGAGGATGAGCAGTTCTTC CASSSRTSEDEQFF
. TRBJ1-2 TRBV11-2 few TGTGCCAGCGGTCACCTACAGGGAGGCTACACCTTC CASGHLQGGYTF
TRBD1 TRBJ1-1 TRBV10-1 once TGCGCCAGCAGTGAGTCGACAGGGGGCGCACGGAAGGTTGAAGCTTTCTTT CASSESTGGARKVEAFF
. TRBJ2-7 TRBV21-1 once TGTGCCAGCAGCAGAAGTCCCCCGGGACAGGGGTCTCCCGAGCAGTACTTC CASSRSPPGQGSPEQYF
TRBD2 TRBJ2-2 TRBV11-3 . TGTGCCAGTCGCGGGGGGGCGAACACCGGGGAGCTGTTTTTT CASRGGANTGELFF
. TRBJ1-5 TRBV4-2 . TGTGCCAGCAGCCAAGATGGGCCGGTGGGTCAGCCCCAGCATTTT CASSQDGPVGQPQHF
. TRBJ1-2 TRBV19 few TGTGCCAGTAGTATAGTGACAGGATATGGCTACACCTTC CASSIVTGYGYTF
. TRBJ1-1 TRBV5-6 . TGTGCCAGCAGCTTTCAGGGCTACCCTTCCGCTTTCTTT CASSFQGYPSAFF
. TRBJ1-1 TRBV10-3 . TGTGCCATCACACAAGAGGTTGATACTGAAGCTTTCTTT CAITQEVDTEAFF
. TRBJ2-2 TRBV10-1 few TGCGCCAGCAGTGACAGGGACACCGGGGAGCTGTTTTTT CASSDRDTGELFF
TRBD1 TRBJ1-5 TRBV25-1 once TGTGCCAGCAGTGCGGGACAGGGTAATCAGCCCCAGCATTTT CASSAGQGNQPQHF
. TRBJ1-5 TRBV30 . TGTGCCTGGAGTGTCCCCCCAGGGATCAATCAGCCCCAGCATTTT CAWSVPPGINQPQHF
TRBD2 TRBJ2-5 TRBV19 . TGTGCCAGTAGTATGGGGACTAGTCCCGAGACCCAGTACTTC CASSMGTSPETQYF
. TRBJ1-1 TRBV11-2 . TGTGCCAGCAGCGCAGTCACTAGGGCGGCTGAAGCTTTCTTT CASSAVTRAAEAFF
TRBD1 TRBJ2-7 TRBV4-1 . TGCGCCAGCAGCCAAGCAATTGGGACAGGGTCCTACGAGCAGTACTTC CASSQAIGTGSYEQYF
TRBD1 TRBJ1-5 TRBV18 . TGTGCCAGCTCACCAAGGCAGGGGGAAAATCAGCCCCAGCATTTT CASSPRQGENQPQHF
. TRBJ1-5 TRBV7-8 . TGTGCCAGCAGCGGATACGGGGGCAATCAGCCCCAGCATTTT CASSGYGGNQPQHF
TRBD1 TRBJ1-6 TRBV6-5 . TGTGCCAGCAGTCGTTCAACAGGGGTCAATTCACCCCTCCACTTT CASSRSTGVNSPLHF
TRBD1 TRBJ2-7 TRBV3-1/TRBV3-2 . TGTGCCAGCAGCCAAGATCAGGGACAGCCTTATTACGAGCAGTACTTC CASSQDQGQPYYEQYF
TRBD1 TRBJ1-1 TRBV3-1/TRBV3-2 . TGTGCCAGCAGCCATAGACAGGGCCTGAGTACTGAAGCTTTCTTT CASSHRQGLSTEAFF
. TRBJ1-2 TRBV28 once TGTGCCAGCAGTTTAGGCCAGGGAGGCGGCTACACCTTC CASSLGQGGGYTF
. TRBJ2-7 TRBV28 . TGTGCCAGCAGTTTCCGGGTCCCCTACGAGCAGTACTTC CASSFRVPYEQYF
. TRBJ2-2 TRBV2 . TGTGCCAGCATCAAATCCGGGACAATCTCCACCGGGGAGCTGTTTTTT CASIKSGTISTGELFF
TRBD1 TRBJ1-3 TRBV2 . TGTGCCAGCAGTGAAGCCAGGGGGCTAGGGGGAAACACCATATATTTT CASSEARGLGGNTIYF
TRBD2 TRBJ2-2 TRBV6-5 . TGTGCCACTGGGCGGCCGGGGGGGAACACCGGGGAGCTGTTTTTT CATGRPGGNTGELFF
. TRBJ2-1 TRBV2 . TGTGCCAGCAGTGAAACGTGGACCCTAAGAGGGAATGAGCAGTTCTTC CASSETWTLRGNEQFF
. TRBJ2-1 TRBV18 . TGTGCCAGCTCACTTTTAGCGACGGGAAATAACTACAATGAGCAGTTCTTC CASSLLATGNNYNEQFF
. TRBJ1-1 TRBV5-6 . TGTGCCAGCAGCTTGGTTCCACCGGGCCCGAGGGACACTGAAGCTTTCTTT CASSLVPPGPRDTEAFF
. TRBJ1-1 TRBV6-4 once TGTGCCAGCAGTGCCACCTCCGGCACTGAAGCTTTCTTT CASSATSGTEAFF
TRBD1 TRBJ1-2 TRBV6-6 . TGTGCCAGCAGTTACGGGGTGGGACAGGTCTATGGCTACACCTTC CASSYGVGQVYGYTF
. TRBJ1-1 TRBV3-1/TRBV3-2 . TGTGCCAGCAGCCAAGACAACATATGGGAGGGGAGCCCTGAAGCTTTCTTT CASSQDNIWEGSPEAFF
. TRBJ1-4 TRBV27 . TGTGCCAGCAGTTACGGGTTGCCGACAAAACTGTTTTTT CASSYGLPTKLFF
TRBD1 TRBJ2-7 TRBV6-6 once TGTGCCAGCAGTTACTCGACAGGGACAGGGTCCTACGAGCAGTACTTC CASSYSTGTGSYEQYF
. TRBJ2-5 TRBV3-1/TRBV3-2 . TGTGCCAGCAGGGTACGGGGATCAGAGACCCAGTACTTC CASRVRGSETQYF
TRBD1 TRBJ1-5 TRBV30 . TGTGCCTGGAGGTCGACAGGGAGTCAGCCCCAGCATTTT CAWRSTGSQPQHF
. TRBJ2-7 TRBV5-1 many TGCGCCAGCAGCTTGGCCTTCGGGGGCGAGCAGTACTTC CASSLAFGGEQYF
TRBD1 TRBJ1-6 TRBV5-6 . TGTGCCAGCAGCTACACAGGGGGTAATTCACCCCTCCACTTT CASSYTGGNSPLHF
TRBD1 TRBJ2-7 TRBV7-2 . TGTGCCAGCACTATCGGACAGGGGGCCTGGGAGCAGTACTTC CASTIGQGAWEQYF